Listed below are T cell receptor beta chains from one sample, sequenced in a study of blood T cell repertoires in COVID-19. Method: immunoSEQ multiplex PCR; TCRdb's copy keeps in-frame clones and lacks some. The data contain fewer than 250,000 clones, around 90% of them singletons. Sample: peripheral blood. These receptors originate from a man between 25 and 39 years old with COVID-19, enrolled during active disease. The CDR3 runs from the conserved cysteine through the conserved F or W. A D gene is named only where the DNA matches it firmly. Clone size is not always given. Where it is, it says once, few, many or a class for expanded clones.

TRBV20-1	TRBD2	TRBJ2-5	few	TGCAGTGCTAGTACTATAGCGGGAGGTGTAGAGACCCAGTACTTC	CSASTIAGGVETQYF
TRBV28	NA	TRBJ1-5	NA	TGTGCCAGCAATGACACCCCTAGCAATCAGCCCCAGCATTTT	CASNDTPSNQPQHF
TRBV7-9	NA	TRBJ2-1	NA	TGTGCCAGCAGCTTTCAGGGCGGTGAGCAGTTCTTC	CASSFQGGEQFF
TRBV5-6	TRBD1	TRBJ1-2	NA	TGTGCCAGCAGCCCCGGGACAGCGAGGGGCTACACCTTC	CASSPGTARGYTF
TRBV27	TRBD2	TRBJ2-3	NA	TGTGCCAGCAGTCCCCGACTAGCGGGGGGGCCCACAGATACGCAGTATTTT	CASSPRLAGGPTDTQYF
TRBV7-2	NA	TRBJ2-7	NA	TGTGCCAGCAGCACGCGCATCAATGGCGAGCAGTACTTC	CASSTRINGEQYF
TRBV5-4	TRBD1	TRBJ2-3	NA	TGTGCCAGCAGCCCGGGACAGGGTGCAGATACGCAGTATTTT	CASSPGQGADTQYF
TRBV27	TRBD1	TRBJ1-2	NA	TGTGCCAGCAGTCGACAGGGGAATGGCTACACCTTC	CASSRQGNGYTF
TRBV5-4	NA	TRBJ2-7	NA	TGTGCCAGCAGCTTGGTGGAGTCCTACGAGCAGTACTTC	CASSLVESYEQYF
TRBV3-1/TRBV3-2	NA	TRBJ1-2	NA	TGTGCCAGCAGCCGAGGTGGTGAGGGTCGAGGCTACACCTTC	CASSRGGEGRGYTF
TRBV27	TRBD2	TRBJ2-2	NA	TGTGCCAGCGGACTAGCGGGGGGGATCACCGGGGAGCTGTTTTTT	CASGLAGGITGELFF
TRBV25-1	NA	TRBJ1-6	NA	TGTGCCAGCAGTGCTACAGGGTATGAGGGTTCACCCCTCCACTTT	CASSATGYEGSPLHF
TRBV10-1	NA	TRBJ2-1	NA	TGCGCCAGCAGTGCAGGGTTTTATGGCAATGAGCAGTTCTTC	CASSAGFYGNEQFF
TRBV11-2	TRBD1	TRBJ2-7	NA	TGTGCCAGCAGCTCAGACAGGGTCTCCTACGAGCAGTACTTC	CASSSDRVSYEQYF
TRBV11-3	NA	TRBJ1-1	NA	TGTGCCAGCAGCCCGAACAGGGAGAGCTCTGAAGCTTTCTTT	CASSPNRESSEAFF
TRBV6-4	NA	TRBJ1-6	NA	TGTGCCAGCAGACAGGGCTACAATTCACCCCTCCACTTT	CASRQGYNSPLHF
TRBV5-5	NA	TRBJ1-3	NA	TGTGCCAGCAGCTTGGATCGGGGATCTGGAAACACCATATATTTT	CASSLDRGSGNTIYF